Listed below are T cell receptor beta chains from one sample, sequenced in a study of siplizumab effects on memory and regulatory T cells. Method: immunoSEQ multiplex PCR; TCRdb's copy keeps in-frame clones and lacks some. The table lists roughly 40,000 clones, more than 70% of them singletons, with around 0.25% in the top ten. The sample comprised naive CD4+ T cells sorted from blood. The origin of the receptors is a human donor in good health. Both conserved end residues are part of each CDR3. D genes are given only for firm matches. Size tells how often a clone was seen (once, few, many) or the class of an expanded clone, and some rows leave it out.

size	V	D	J	DNA	CDR3
once	TRBV5-4	-	TRBJ2-5	TGTGCCAGCAGCTTGGAATACCAAGAGACCCAGTACTTC	CASSLEYQETQYF
-	TRBV4-1	-	TRBJ2-3	TGCGCCAGCAGCCAAGATTGGGGAGATACGCAGTATTTT	CASSQDWGDTQYF
-	TRBV7-2	-	TRBJ2-5	TGTGCCAGCAGCCGCGCCGTACAGGGAGTTGGCGAGACCCAGTACTTC	CASSRAVQGVGETQYF
-	TRBV18	-	TRBJ2-5	TGTGCCAGCTCACCACCTAGTGGAGGGCCAAAAGAGACCCAGTACTTC	CASSPPSGGPKETQYF
-	TRBV9	-	TRBJ1-6	TGTGCCAGCAGCGTAGGTGTAGGGTATAATTCACCCCTCCACTTT	CASSVGVGYNSPLHF
-	TRBV19	-	TRBJ2-5	TGTGCCAGTAGTATTGAGGGCCCCGGGGCAGGGGGGCAAGAGACCCAGTACTTC	CASSIEGPGAGGQETQYF
-	TRBV10-3	TRBD2	TRBJ2-3	TGTGCCACCGCGCCCCTAGCGGGAGGGGGAGATACGCAGTATTTT	CATAPLAGGGDTQYF
-	TRBV28	TRBD1	TRBJ1-2	TGTGCCAGCAGTTTGTCTCCGGGACAGGTTCGCTACACCTTC	CASSLSPGQVRYTF
once	TRBV2	-	TRBJ2-2	TGTGCCAGCAAACGAACCGGGGAGCTGTTTTTT	CASKRTGELFF
-	TRBV18	-	TRBJ2-3	TGTGCCAGCTCACCCAAGGATACAGATACGCAGTATTTT	CASSPKDTDTQYF
-	TRBV5-1	-	TRBJ1-2	TGCGCCAGCAGCTTGGGACGGGGTCGATATGGCTACACCTTC	CASSLGRGRYGYTF
-	TRBV29-1	TRBD1	TRBJ1-6	TGCAGCGACCTTAAAGGACAGGGAAAGTCCCTCCACTTT	CSDLKGQGKSLHF
-	TRBV5-1	TRBD2	TRBJ2-2	TGCGCCAGCAGCCCAGGACTAGCGGGGGGCACCGGGGAGCTGTTTTTT	CASSPGLAGGTGELFF
few	TRBV7-9	-	TRBJ1-2	TGTGCCAGCAGCCGGGACCGGGGGAACTATGGCTACACCTTC	CASSRDRGNYGYTF
-	TRBV2	-	TRBJ1-1	TGTGCCAGCACAAGTTTGGGGAACACTGAAGCTTTCTTT	CASTSLGNTEAFF
once	TRBV11-3	TRBD1	TRBJ2-2	TGTGCCAGCAGCTCTGGGACAGGGCTGACCGGGGAGCTGTTTTTT	CASSSGTGLTGELFF
-	TRBV12-5	-	TRBJ1-5	TGTGCTAGTGGTTTGGAGGGGGGGAGCAATCAGCCCCAGCATTTT	CASGLEGGSNQPQHF
-	TRBV5-1	-	TRBJ2-4	TGCGCCAGCAGCTTGCCAGATATCGGAAACATTCAGTACTTC	CASSLPDIGNIQYF
-	TRBV21-1	-	TRBJ2-3	TGTGCCAGCAGCAAAAAAAAGCCGGGGCCCTTGGAAGACACAGATACGCAGTATTTT	CASSKKKPGPLEDTDTQYF
-	TRBV5-8	TRBD1	TRBJ1-1	TGTGCCAGCAGCTTCCAGACAGGGGGCACTGAAGCTTTCTTT	CASSFQTGGTEAFF
once	TRBV15	TRBD1	TRBJ2-7	TGTGCCACCAGCAGGAGGGGACAGGGGAGTTACGAGCAGTACTTC	CATSRRGQGSYEQYF
-	TRBV6-5	TRBD2	TRBJ2-5	TGTGCCAGCAGTTACCTACTAGCGGGAAAAGAGACCCAGTACTTC	CASSYLLAGKETQYF
-	TRBV7-6	-	TRBJ2-1	TGTGCCAGCAGCTTAGGGGCGATCAATGAGCAGTTCTTC	CASSLGAINEQFF
once	TRBV5-8	-	TRBJ2-7	TGTGCTTCGGGGACAAGTTTCTCGGAGCAGTACTTC	CASGTSFSEQYF
-	TRBV19	-	TRBJ2-4	TGTGCCAGTAAGATAAGGGGAGCCAAAAACATTCAGTACTTC	CASKIRGAKNIQYF
few	TRBV7-9	-	TRBJ1-2	TGTGCCAGCAGCCCCAGTCGGGATGGCTACACCTTC	CASSPSRDGYTF
-	TRBV5-4	-	TRBJ2-3	TGTGCCAGCAGCTTGCTAGACAGCACAGATACGCAGTATTTT	CASSLLDSTDTQYF
-	TRBV5-6	-	TRBJ2-1	TGTGCCAGCAGCTTCGGGGGGCTGGTCTACAATGAGCAGTTCTTC	CASSFGGLVYNEQFF
-	TRBV7-2	-	TRBJ1-3	TGTGCCAGCAGCACGACTGGCTCTGGAAACACCATATATTTT	CASSTTGSGNTIYF
-	TRBV2	-	TRBJ2-5	TGTGCCAGCAGAGGCTTCCCGGGGGAGACCCAGTACTTC	CASRGFPGETQYF
-	TRBV6-5	-	TRBJ2-7	TGTGCCAGCAGTCGAACCGGGACTTTGGGAGACGAGCAGTACTTC	CASSRTGTLGDEQYF
few	TRBV2	TRBD1	TRBJ2-7	TGTGCCAGCAGAGGACAGGGCAACTACGAGCAGTACTTC	CASRGQGNYEQYF
-	TRBV19	TRBD1	TRBJ1-2	TGTGCCAGTAGTCCTTATCTACCCGGGACAGTAATCGCTAACTATGGCTACACCTTC	CASSPYLPGTVIANYGYTF
few	TRBV11-2	TRBD1	TRBJ2-2	TGTGCCAGCAGATTCACAGGGGCCGGGGAGCTGTTTTTT	CASRFTGAGELFF
once	TRBV6-5	TRBD1	TRBJ1-4	TGTGCCAGCAGTTTTGGACAGGCAACTAATGAAAAACTGTTTTTT	CASSFGQATNEKLFF
-	TRBV6-1	-	TRBJ1-6	TGTGCCAGCAGTGAATTTTTCGGGAATTCACCCCTCCACTTT	CASSEFFGNSPLHF
-	TRBV6-1	TRBD1	TRBJ2-7	TGTGCCAGCAGTGAAGAATTAGACAGGGTATTTGTCTACGAGCAGTACTTC	CASSEELDRVFVYEQYF
-	TRBV2	TRBD1	TRBJ2-1	TGTGCCAGCAGTGAGCGGGACAGGGCCAACAATGAGCAGTTCTTC	CASSERDRANNEQFF
-	TRBV27	-	TRBJ1-1	TGTGCCAGCAGTCTAACGACACGCCCGAACACTGAAGCTTTCTTT	CASSLTTRPNTEAFF
-	TRBV5-1	-	TRBJ1-2	TGCGCCAGCAGCTCCGCTACCGTCGACTATGGCTACACCTTC	CASSSATVDYGYTF
-	TRBV5-1	-	TRBJ2-7	TGCGCCAGCAGCCGAATCGACAGCTCCTACGAGCAGTACTTC	CASSRIDSSYEQYF
-	TRBV18	TRBD1	TRBJ1-1	TGTGCCAGCTCAGACCGACAGGGAGAGAGCACTGAAGCTTTCTTT	CASSDRQGESTEAFF
-	TRBV4-1	TRBD1	TRBJ2-7	TGCGCCAGCAGCCTTTTAGGACAGGCCCTGTACTTC	CASSLLGQALYF
-	TRBV30	TRBD1	TRBJ1-5	TGTGCCTGGAGTCAGGGGGACAATCAGCCCCAGCATTTT	CAWSQGDNQPQHF
-	TRBV29-1	-	TRBJ2-5	TGCAGCGCCGAAAGCTTATTACAAGAGACCCAGTACTTC	CSAESLLQETQYF
once	TRBV28	-	TRBJ1-4	TGTGCCAGCACCGTGGCGTCAGCTAATGAAAAACTGTTTTTT	CASTVASANEKLFF
few	TRBV2	-	TRBJ1-1	TGTGCCAGCAGTGAAGAGGCTGAAGCTTTCTTT	CASSEEAEAFF
-	TRBV5-1	TRBD1	TRBJ1-1	TGCGCCAGCAGCTCCCTGACAGGGGGCGCGGCGAGCACTGAAGCTTTCTTT	CASSSLTGGAASTEAFF
-	TRBV7-2	-	TRBJ2-2	TGTGCCAGCAGCCCCCCAGTAGGCACCGGGGAGCTGTTTTTT	CASSPPVGTGELFF
-	TRBV5-1	TRBD1	TRBJ1-4	TGCGCCAGCAGCCCGACAGGGGATAATGAAAAACTGTTTTTT	CASSPTGDNEKLFF
-	TRBV6-1	-	TRBJ1-1	TGTGCCAGCAGTGAATTGTCAGTGAACACTGAAGCTTTCTTT	CASSELSVNTEAFF
-	TRBV7-9	-	TRBJ2-5	TGTGCCAGCATCCTTGGCGGGGTCCGGGACTCCCGGGAGACCCAGTACTTC	CASILGGVRDSRETQYF
-	TRBV9	-	TRBJ1-2	TGTGCCAGCAGCGTAGGGGGGGCCTATGGCTACACCTTC	CASSVGGAYGYTF